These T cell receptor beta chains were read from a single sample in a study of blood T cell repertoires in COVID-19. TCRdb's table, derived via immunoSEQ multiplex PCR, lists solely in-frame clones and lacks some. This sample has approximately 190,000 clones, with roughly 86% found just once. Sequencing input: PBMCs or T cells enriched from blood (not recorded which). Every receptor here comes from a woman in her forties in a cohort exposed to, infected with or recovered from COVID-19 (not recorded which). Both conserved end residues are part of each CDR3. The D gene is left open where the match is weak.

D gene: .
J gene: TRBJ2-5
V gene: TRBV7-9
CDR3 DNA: TGTGCCAGCAGCTTATTTACAGACAATAAAGAGACCCAGTACTTC
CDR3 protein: CASSLFTDNKETQYF

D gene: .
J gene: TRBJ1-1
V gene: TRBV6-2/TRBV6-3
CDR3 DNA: TGTGCCAGCAGTCCCCCCGACAGGAACACTGAAGCTTTCTTT
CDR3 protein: CASSPPDRNTEAFF

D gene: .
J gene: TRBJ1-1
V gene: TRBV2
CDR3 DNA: TGTGCCAGCAGTGATTGGCAGAACACTGAAGCTTTCTTT
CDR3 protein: CASSDWQNTEAFF

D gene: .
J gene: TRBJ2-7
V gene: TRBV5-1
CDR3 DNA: TGCGCCAGCAGCCTGAACAGGGGGAGGGGGTTGTACGAGCAGTACTTC
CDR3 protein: CASSLNRGRGLYEQYF

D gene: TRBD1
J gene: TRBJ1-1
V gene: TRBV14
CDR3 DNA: TGTGCCAGCAGCCAAGCACCGGACAGGGGCATATCTGAAGCTTTCTTT
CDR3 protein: CASSQAPDRGISEAFF

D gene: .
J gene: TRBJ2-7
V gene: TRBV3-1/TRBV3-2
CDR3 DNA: TGTGCCAGCAGCCAAGAACCGGGACTGACATTATACGAGCAGTACTTC
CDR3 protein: CASSQEPGLTLYEQYF

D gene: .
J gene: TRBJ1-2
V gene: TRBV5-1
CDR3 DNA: TGCGCCAGCAGCTTGGCCAGGGACGGAGGGTTGGGCTACACCTTC
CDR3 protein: CASSLARDGGLGYTF

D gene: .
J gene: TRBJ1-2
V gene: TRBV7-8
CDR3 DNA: TGTGCCAGCAGCCTTGATCGGGACTATGGCTACACCTTC
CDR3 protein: CASSLDRDYGYTF

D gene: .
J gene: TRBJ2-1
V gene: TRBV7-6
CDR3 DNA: TGTGCCAGCAGCCCTCTTTGGCGGGCCGGAAAGTACAATGAGCAGTTCTTC
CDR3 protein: CASSPLWRAGKYNEQFF

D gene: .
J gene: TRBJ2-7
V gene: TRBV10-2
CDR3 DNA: TGCGCCAGTGGACAGTTCTACGAGCAGTACTTC
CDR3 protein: CASGQFYEQYF

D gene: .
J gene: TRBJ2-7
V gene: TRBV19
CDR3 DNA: TGTGCCAGTAGTATGGCCCACGAGCAGTACTTC
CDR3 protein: CASSMAHEQYF

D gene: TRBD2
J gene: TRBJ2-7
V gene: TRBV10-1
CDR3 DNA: TGCGCCAGCAGTGATAGGCGGGAGGCCGGCTACGAGCAGTACTTC
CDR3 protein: CASSDRREAGYEQYF

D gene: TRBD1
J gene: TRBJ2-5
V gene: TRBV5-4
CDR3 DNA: TGTGCCAGCAGCTCGGACAGGGAGGTCGAGACCCAGTACTTC
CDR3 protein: CASSSDREVETQYF

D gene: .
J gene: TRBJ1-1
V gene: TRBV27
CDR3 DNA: TGTGCCAGCAGTTTCCAGGGAGCGGGAACTGAAGCTTTCTTT
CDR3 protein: CASSFQGAGTEAFF

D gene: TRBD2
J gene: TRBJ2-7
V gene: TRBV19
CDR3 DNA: TGTGCCAGTAGTATGTGGCGGGAGGTCATCGACGAGCAGTACTTC
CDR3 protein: CASSMWREVIDEQYF

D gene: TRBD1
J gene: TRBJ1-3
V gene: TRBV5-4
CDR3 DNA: TGTGCCAGCAGCTTGGCAGGGGGTGCTGGAAACACCATATATTTT
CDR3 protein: CASSLAGGAGNTIYF

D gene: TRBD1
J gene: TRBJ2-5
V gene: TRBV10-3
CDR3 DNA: TGTGCCATCAGTGGAGGTCCTACAGGGGCACAAGGGGAGACCCAGTACTTC
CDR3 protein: CAISGGPTGAQGETQYF

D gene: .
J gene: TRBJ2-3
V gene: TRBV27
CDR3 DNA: TGTGCCAGCTGTTGGAGAGGGGGGGGCACAGATACGCAGTATTTT
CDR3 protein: CASCWRGGGTDTQYF

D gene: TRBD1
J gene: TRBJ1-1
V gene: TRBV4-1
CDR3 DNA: TGCGCCAGCAGCCGATCACAGGGGGGTGATGTCGATGCTTTCTTT
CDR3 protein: CASSRSQGGDVDAFF

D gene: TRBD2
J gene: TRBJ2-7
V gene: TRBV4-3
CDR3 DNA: TGCGCCAGCAGCCAAGATGCTAGCGGAGTATACGAGCAGTACTTC
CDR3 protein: CASSQDASGVYEQYF

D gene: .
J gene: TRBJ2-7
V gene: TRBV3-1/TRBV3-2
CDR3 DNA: TGTGCCAGCAGCCCCCGGTCGGGGTCGGAGCAGTACTTC
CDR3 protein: CASSPRSGSEQYF

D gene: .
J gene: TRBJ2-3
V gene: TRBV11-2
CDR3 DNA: TGTGCCAGCAGCTTAGTCCGTCGGGTCGGCACAGATACGCAGTATTTT
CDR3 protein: CASSLVRRVGTDTQYF